The rows below give T cell receptor beta chains drawn from one sample of a study of T cells after yellow fever vaccination. TCRdb redid the calling of the 5' RACE reads with MiXCR, one entry per CDR3 protein. The sample has hundreds of thousands of distinct CDR3 sequences; roughly 14% are singletons. Material: PBMCs, obtained on the day of the yellow fever booster vaccination. These receptors were obtained from a man younger than 40 who received the YFV17D yellow fever vaccine. CDR3s include the opening cysteine and the closing phenylalanine or tryptophan. D genes are given only for firm matches. Size values are once, few and many counts, or a class for expanded clones, and some rows have none.

size: few; V: TRBV5-8; J: TRBJ2-6; D: .; CDR3: CASSLRLAGANVLTF; DNA: TGTGCCAGCAGCTTGCGGCTAGCTGGGGCCAACGTCCTGACTTTC
size: .; V: TRBV20-1; J: TRBJ2-3; D: .; CDR3: CSASPVDTNTDTQYF; DNA: TGCAGTGCTAGCCCCGTGGACACAAACACAGATACGCAGTATTTT
size: .; V: TRBV7-2; J: TRBJ2-2; D: .; CDR3: CASSIMAGELFF; DNA: TGTGCCAGCAGCATTATGGCAGGGGAGCTGTTTTTT
size: .; V: TRBV30; J: TRBJ2-3; D: .; CDR3: CAWSNGGTDTQYF; DNA: TGTGCCTGGAGTAACGGCGGGACAGATACGCAGTATTTT
size: few; V: TRBV6-5; J: TRBJ2-2; D: .; CDR3: CASSYSSTSNGELFF; DNA: TGTGCCAGCAGTTACTCGAGTACTAGCAACGGGGAGCTGTTTTTT
size: .; V: TRBV20-1; J: TRBJ2-1; D: TRBD1; CDR3: CSARQGFNEQFF; DNA: TGCAGTGCGAGACAGGGTTTCAATGAGCAGTTCTTC
size: .; V: TRBV29-1; J: TRBJ2-7; D: TRBD1; CDR3: CSVGGQGIPYEQYF; DNA: TGCAGCGTCGGCGGACAGGGGATCCCCTACGAGCAGTACTTC
size: few; V: TRBV7-6; J: TRBJ2-6; D: .; CDR3: CASSYTGANVLTF; DNA: TGTGCCAGCAGCTATACTGGGGCCAACGTCCTGACTTTC
size: few; V: TRBV5-4; J: TRBJ2-2; D: TRBD2; CDR3: CASTLTGGTGELFF; DNA: TGTGCCAGCACCCTGACGGGGGGCACCGGGGAGCTGTTTTTT
size: few; V: TRBV6-1; J: TRBJ1-2; D: .; CDR3: CASSHPGQAPKELRGYTF; DNA: TGTGCCAGCAGTCATCCGGGACAAGCACCCAAGGAGCTTCGTGGCTACACCTTC
size: .; V: TRBV20-1; J: TRBJ2-5; D: .; CDR3: CSADFWTDQETQYF; DNA: TGCAGTGCAGATTTCTGGACAGACCAAGAGACCCAGTACTTC
size: .; V: TRBV11-2; J: TRBJ2-7; D: .; CDR3: CASSLLTVLGSEQYF; DNA: TGTGCCAGCAGCTTACTTACTGTTCTCGGTTCGGAGCAGTACTTC
size: .; V: TRBV7-9; J: TRBJ2-5; D: .; CDR3: CASSLSESFQETQYF; DNA: TGTGCCAGCAGCTTATCCGAAAGCTTCCAAGAGACCCAGTACTTC
size: .; V: TRBV3-1; J: TRBJ2-1; D: TRBD2; CDR3: CASSPSGGEQFF; DNA: TGTGCCAGCAGCCCTAGCGGGGGTGAGCAGTTCTTC
size: .; V: TRBV29-1; J: TRBJ2-7; D: TRBD2; CDR3: CSVEELAGAAYEQYF; DNA: TGCAGCGTTGAAGAGTTAGCGGGAGCTGCATACGAGCAGTACTTC
size: few; V: TRBV19; J: TRBJ1-6; D: .; CDR3: CASSKGRLNSPLHF; DNA: TGTGCCAGTAGTAAGGGACGGCTTAATTCACCCCTCCACTTT
size: .; V: TRBV29-1; J: TRBJ1-6; D: .; CDR3: CSVALDSIGSPLHF; DNA: TGCAGCGTTGCACTGGACAGTATAGGGTCACCCCTCCACTTT
size: few; V: TRBV5-1; J: TRBJ2-1; D: TRBD2; CDR3: CASSLAGLVTYNEQFF; DNA: TGCGCCAGCAGCTTGGCCGGACTAGTAACCTACAATGAGCAGTTCTTC
size: .; V: TRBV20-1; J: TRBJ2-1; D: .; CDR3: CSASLQATYNEQFF; DNA: TGCAGTGCCTCCCTCCAGGCCACCTACAATGAGCAGTTCTTC
size: many; V: TRBV7-2; J: TRBJ2-5; D: .; CDR3: CASSLVLETQYF; DNA: TGTGCCAGCAGCTTAGTCTTAGAGACCCAGTACTTC
size: .; V: TRBV7-3; J: TRBJ2-2; D: .; CDR3: CASSLQADKTGELFF; DNA: TGTGCCAGCAGCTTGCAAGCAGACAAGACCGGGGAGCTGTTTTTT
size: few; V: TRBV6-1; J: TRBJ2-7; D: .; CDR3: CASRTNSNPNYEQYF; DNA: TGTGCCAGCAGAACCAACAGCAACCCAAACTACGAGCAGTACTTC
size: .; V: TRBV29-1; J: TRBJ2-3; D: .; CDR3: CSVDGGQIGATDTQYF; DNA: TGCAGCGTTGACGGGGGACAGATTGGAGCCACAGATACGCAGTATTTT
size: .; V: TRBV29-1; J: TRBJ1-1; D: .; CDR3: CGGMNTEAFF; DNA: TGCGGCGGCATGAACACTGAAGCTTTCTTT
size: .; V: TRBV24-1; J: TRBJ2-3; D: TRBD1; CDR3: CATSGKGQITDTQYF; DNA: TGTGCCACCAGTGGCAAGGGACAGATTACAGATACGCAGTATTTT
size: .; V: TRBV5-1; J: TRBJ2-3; D: .; CDR3: CASSSRGAADTQYF; DNA: TGCGCCAGCAGCTCTAGGGGGGCCGCAGATACGCAGTATTTT
size: few; V: TRBV12-3/TRBV12-4; J: TRBJ2-1; D: .; CDR3: CASSLSFSYEQFF; DNA: TGTGCCAGCAGTTTAAGTTTCAGCTATGAGCAGTTCTTC
size: few; V: TRBV7-9; J: TRBJ2-1; D: .; CDR3: CASSLQGLNVEQFF; DNA: TGTGCCAGCAGCTTGCAGGGGTTAAATGTTGAGCAGTTCTTC
size: few; V: TRBV7-2; J: TRBJ1-1; D: .; CDR3: CASSLISGDTEAFF; DNA: TGTGCCAGCAGCTTAATATCCGGGGACACTGAAGCTTTCTTT
size: .; V: TRBV5-4; J: TRBJ2-1; D: .; CDR3: CASSPRDRNGNEQFF; DNA: TGTGCCAGCAGCCCACGGGATAGAAATGGCAATGAGCAGTTCTTC
size: .; V: TRBV7-7; J: TRBJ2-1; D: .; CDR3: CASSQYDGGDYNEQFF; DNA: TGTGCTAGCAGCCAATATGACGGGGGCGACTACAATGAGCAGTTCTTC
size: few; V: TRBV10-3; J: TRBJ2-7; D: TRBD2; CDR3: CAVRPGTSDEQYF; DNA: TGTGCCGTCCGCCCCGGGACTAGCGACGAGCAGTACTTC
size: .; V: TRBV27; J: TRBJ1-5; D: .; CDR3: CASSLASSNQPQHF; DNA: TGTGCCAGCAGTTTGGCCAGTAGCAATCAGCCCCAGCATTTT
size: .; V: TRBV29-1; J: TRBJ2-3; D: TRBD2; CDR3: CSVVSSGLPPPGQYF; DNA: TGCAGCGTTGTCTCTAGCGGGTTACCCCCGCCTGGGCAGTATTTT
size: .; V: TRBV20-1; J: TRBJ1-1; D: .; CDR3: CSASEQGFAEAFF; DNA: TGCAGTGCTAGTGAACAGGGTTTCGCTGAAGCTTTCTTT
size: many; V: TRBV20-1; J: TRBJ2-2; D: .; CDR3: CSANRENTGELFF; DNA: TGCAGTGCAAATAGGGAGAACACCGGGGAGCTGTTTTTT
size: .; V: TRBV11-2; J: TRBJ2-1; D: .; CDR3: CASSLDHPSGNEQFF; DNA: TGTGCCAGCAGCTTAGATCACCCCTCGGGGAATGAGCAGTTCTTC
size: .; V: TRBV19; J: TRBJ2-6; D: .; CDR3: CASREYSGANVLTF; DNA: TGTGCCAGTCGGGAATACTCTGGGGCCAACGTCCTGACTTTC
size: .; V: TRBV6-2/TRBV6-3; J: TRBJ2-7; D: TRBD2; CDR3: CASSGTSGRTIFYEQYF; DNA: TGTGCCAGCAGTGGGACTAGCGGGAGGACAATCTTCTACGAGCAGTACTTC
size: few; V: TRBV3-1; J: TRBJ2-1; D: TRBD2; CDR3: CASSLSGTRSNEQFF; DNA: TGTGCCAGCAGCCTCTCCGGGACTAGAAGCAATGAGCAGTTCTTC
size: .; V: TRBV11-2; J: TRBJ2-3; D: TRBD2; CDR3: CASSWGGVSTDTQYF; DNA: TGTGCCAGCAGTTGGGGAGGGGTATCGACAGATACGCAGTATTTT
size: few; V: TRBV23-1; J: TRBJ2-3; D: TRBD1; CDR3: CASSHGTGGTDTQYF; DNA: TGCGCCAGCAGTCATGGGACAGGGGGTACAGATACGCAGTATTTT
size: few; V: TRBV11-2; J: TRBJ2-3; D: TRBD2; CDR3: CASSFGLAGGWDTQYF; DNA: TGTGCCAGCAGCTTTGGACTAGCGGGAGGGTGGGATACGCAGTATTTT
size: .; V: TRBV4-2; J: TRBJ2-2; D: .; CDR3: CASSQEVRGATGELFF; DNA: TGTGCCAGCAGCCAAGAAGTTCGGGGGGCCACCGGGGAGCTGTTTTTT
size: few; V: TRBV29-1; J: TRBJ2-2; D: .; CDR3: CSVFRGTGELFF; DNA: TGCAGCGTTTTTCGGGGGACCGGGGAGCTGTTTTTT
size: .; V: TRBV20-1; J: TRBJ2-3; D: .; CDR3: CSARDGGNTQYF; DNA: TGCAGTGCTAGAGACGGCGGAAATACGCAGTATTTT
size: many; V: TRBV12-3/TRBV12-4; J: TRBJ1-1; D: .; CDR3: CASIPGQANTEAFF; DNA: TGTGCCAGCATTCCGGGACAAGCGAACACTGAAGCTTTCTTT
size: .; V: TRBV12-3/TRBV12-4; J: TRBJ2-1; D: TRBD2; CDR3: CASSSRTSGRSPSYNEQFF; DNA: TGTGCCAGCAGTTCGAGGACTAGCGGGAGGTCCCCTTCCTACAATGAGCAGTTCTTC
size: few; V: TRBV24-1; J: TRBJ2-3; D: .; CDR3: CATSDSLGGDTQYF; DNA: TGTGCCACCAGTGATTCCCTGGGGGGAGATACGCAGTATTTT
size: .; V: TRBV20-1; J: TRBJ2-7; D: .; CDR3: CSARHLTGGEQYF; DNA: TGCAGTGCTAGACATCTTACGGGTGGGGAGCAGTACTTC
size: .; V: TRBV12-3/TRBV12-4; J: TRBJ1-5; D: .; CDR3: CASSPTDRPRGQPQHF; DNA: TGTGCCAGCAGTCCCACAGACAGGCCGAGGGGTCAGCCCCAGCATTTT
size: .; V: TRBV6-1; J: TRBJ2-7; D: .; CDR3: CASRPGLMGAYEQYF; DNA: TGTGCCAGCAGACCAGGGCTAATGGGTGCCTACGAGCAGTACTTC
size: few; V: TRBV20-1; J: TRBJ2-7; D: .; CDR3: CSALGAVNSYEQYF; DNA: TGCAGTGCTCTAGGGGCAGTTAATTCCTACGAGCAGTACTTC
size: few; V: TRBV27; J: TRBJ2-7; D: TRBD2; CDR3: CASTRAGESYEQYF; DNA: TGTGCCAGCACCCGAGCGGGAGAGTCCTACGAGCAGTACTTC